Listed below are T cell receptor beta chains from one sample, sequenced in a study of blood T cells in healthy people across ages. MiXCR, run by TCRdb on the 5' RACE reads, gives a single entry per CDR3 protein. The table shows about 640,000 distinct CDR3 sequences, with approximately 59% occurring only once. The source material was blood. These receptors originate from a man aged 55 to 70 in good health. CDR3s include the opening cysteine and the closing phenylalanine or tryptophan. Fields, in order: D gene, J gene, clone size, V gene, CDR3 DNA, CDR3 protein. The D gene is left open where the match is weak. Clone size is not always given. Where it is, it says once, few, many or a class for expanded clones.

D gene: .
J gene: TRBJ2-6
clone size: few
V gene: TRBV6-5
CDR3 DNA: TGTGCCAGCAGTGCCGAGGGGGCTGGGGCCAACGTCCTGACTTTC
CDR3 protein: CASSAEGAGANVLTF

D gene: TRBD2
J gene: TRBJ2-7
clone size: .
V gene: TRBV3-1
CDR3 DNA: TGTGCCAGCGTACGAGCGGGGACCTACGAGCAGTACTTC
CDR3 protein: CASVRAGTYEQYF

D gene: .
J gene: TRBJ2-7
clone size: .
V gene: TRBV6-4
CDR3 DNA: TGTGCCGAATCTTGGGGGGCTATCGACAATGAGCAGTACTTC
CDR3 protein: CAESWGAIDNEQYF

D gene: TRBD2
J gene: TRBJ2-1
clone size: once
V gene: TRBV9
CDR3 DNA: TGTGCCAGCAGCGTAGGCGCTAGCGGGGGGTACAATGAGCAGTTCTTC
CDR3 protein: CASSVGASGGYNEQFF

D gene: .
J gene: TRBJ1-5
clone size: .
V gene: TRBV4-2
CDR3 DNA: TGTGCCAGCAGCCAAGAAGACAGGAGTAGCAATCAGCCCCAGCATTTT
CDR3 protein: CASSQEDRSSNQPQHF

D gene: .
J gene: TRBJ2-3
clone size: .
V gene: TRBV9
CDR3 DNA: TGTGCCAGCAGCGTAGTGGGTACCCGCACAGATACGCAGTATTTT
CDR3 protein: CASSVVGTRTDTQYF

D gene: TRBD1
J gene: TRBJ2-3
clone size: once
V gene: TRBV6-6
CDR3 DNA: TGTGCCAGCATCCCGGACAGGGGGAACACAGATACGCAATATTTT
CDR3 protein: CASIPDRGNTDTQYF

D gene: .
J gene: TRBJ2-1
clone size: .
V gene: TRBV29-1
CDR3 DNA: TGCAGCGCATCCCGGGACATCGAGCAGTTCTTC
CDR3 protein: CSASRDIEQFF

D gene: .
J gene: TRBJ2-3
clone size: .
V gene: TRBV9
CDR3 DNA: TGTGCCAGCAGCGTAGAACAAGGCACAGATACGCAGTATTTT
CDR3 protein: CASSVEQGTDTQYF

D gene: TRBD2
J gene: TRBJ2-1
clone size: .
V gene: TRBV20-1
CDR3 DNA: TGCAGTGCTACAGATCCGGGGGGGCCCTATGAGCAGTTCTTC
CDR3 protein: CSATDPGGPYEQFF

D gene: .
J gene: TRBJ2-3
clone size: .
V gene: TRBV5-1
CDR3 DNA: TGCGCCAGCAGACCAGGGTCGGGGACAGATACGCAGTATTTT
CDR3 protein: CASRPGSGTDTQYF

D gene: .
J gene: TRBJ1-6
clone size: .
V gene: TRBV6-5
CDR3 DNA: TGTGCCAGCAGTCGTGGGACCCATGACTATAATTCACCCCTCCACTTT
CDR3 protein: CASSRGTHDYNSPLHF

D gene: TRBD1
J gene: TRBJ2-1
clone size: few
V gene: TRBV9
CDR3 DNA: TGTGCCAGCAGCAGGACAGGGGGCTTTAGCTCCTACAATGAGCAGTTCTTC
CDR3 protein: CASSRTGGFSSYNEQFF

D gene: .
J gene: TRBJ2-5
clone size: .
V gene: TRBV20-1
CDR3 DNA: TGCAGTGCCCCGAGCGGTGCGGCACAAGAGACCCAGTACTTC
CDR3 protein: CSAPSGAAQETQYF

D gene: .
J gene: TRBJ2-7
clone size: few
V gene: TRBV4-1
CDR3 DNA: TGCGCCAGCAGCCAAGATCCCAAACATCGGTCCAATCCCCACTACGAGCAGTACTTC
CDR3 protein: CASSQDPKHRSNPHYEQYF

D gene: TRBD2
J gene: TRBJ2-7
clone size: .
V gene: TRBV10-3
CDR3 DNA: TGTGCCATCAGTGTGACTAGCGGGGGGGCGAATTCGCCCTACGAGCAGTACTTC
CDR3 protein: CAISVTSGGANSPYEQYF

D gene: .
J gene: TRBJ2-5
clone size: once
V gene: TRBV20-1
CDR3 DNA: TGCAGTGCGCCGGGCAGGAGGAACCCTCAAGAGACCCAGTACTTC
CDR3 protein: CSAPGRRNPQETQYF

D gene: TRBD2
J gene: TRBJ2-3
clone size: .
V gene: TRBV5-1
CDR3 DNA: TGCGCCAGCAGCTTGGCCGAGCGGGGAAGCACAGATACGCAGTATTTT
CDR3 protein: CASSLAERGSTDTQYF

D gene: .
J gene: TRBJ1-2
clone size: .
V gene: TRBV29-1
CDR3 DNA: TGCAGCGTTAGTGAGGGGATTGGTGGCTACACCTTC
CDR3 protein: CSVSEGIGGYTF

D gene: TRBD1
J gene: TRBJ1-4
clone size: many
V gene: TRBV5-1
CDR3 DNA: TGCGCCAGCAGCCCAGGACAGGGGGGCAGTGAAAAACTGTTTTTT
CDR3 protein: CASSPGQGGSEKLFF

D gene: .
J gene: TRBJ2-7
clone size: .
V gene: TRBV3-1
CDR3 DNA: TGTGCCAGCAGCCATAGTGGACTATGGCACGAGCAGTACTTC
CDR3 protein: CASSHSGLWHEQYF

D gene: .
J gene: TRBJ1-1
clone size: few
V gene: TRBV7-2
CDR3 DNA: TGTGCCAGCAGCCCCCATGGAGGCCTGAACACTGAAGCTTTCTTT
CDR3 protein: CASSPHGGLNTEAFF

D gene: TRBD1
J gene: TRBJ2-1
clone size: few
V gene: TRBV20-1
CDR3 DNA: TGCAGTGCCCCCGACAGGGTCAATGAGCAGTTCTTC
CDR3 protein: CSAPDRVNEQFF

D gene: .
J gene: TRBJ2-7
clone size: many
V gene: TRBV27
CDR3 DNA: TGTGCCAGCAGTCCAGGAGTTTCCTACGAGCAGTACTTC
CDR3 protein: CASSPGVSYEQYF